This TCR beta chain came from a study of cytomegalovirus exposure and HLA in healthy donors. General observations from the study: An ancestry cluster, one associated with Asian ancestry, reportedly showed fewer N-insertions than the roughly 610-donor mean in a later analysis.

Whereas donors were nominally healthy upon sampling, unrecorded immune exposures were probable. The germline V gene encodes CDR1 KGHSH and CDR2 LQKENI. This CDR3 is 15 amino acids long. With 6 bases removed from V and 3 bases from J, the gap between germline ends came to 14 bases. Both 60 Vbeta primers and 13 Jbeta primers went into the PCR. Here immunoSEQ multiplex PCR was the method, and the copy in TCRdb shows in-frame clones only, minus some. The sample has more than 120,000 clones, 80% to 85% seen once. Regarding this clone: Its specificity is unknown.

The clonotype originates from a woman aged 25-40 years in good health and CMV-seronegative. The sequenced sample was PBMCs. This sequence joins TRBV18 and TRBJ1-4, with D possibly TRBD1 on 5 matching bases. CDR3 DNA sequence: TGTGCCAGCTCTCAAAGGGGCCGCTCTAATGAAAAACTGTTTTTT. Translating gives CASSQRGRSNEKLFF.